The clone carrying this TCR beta chain was seen a few times. What it binds is unknown. Trimming took 1 base from V and 1 from J, leaving 11 bases between them. Germline CDR1 is MGHRA and CDR2 is YSYEKL. This CDR3 is 15 amino acids long. Using immunoSEQ multiplex PCR, the repertoire was profiled, and TCRdb retains in-frame clones only, with some absent. The sample yields 130,000 to 150,000 clones, approximately 78% seen once. The source of the sample is a study of T cell responses to AZD1222 COVID-19 vaccine. Study-wide results and limits: Baseline seropositives among AZD1222 recipients totaled only 5 to 7. Unmutated variant regions are reportedly the target of nearly half of TCRs that are spike-specific. Spike regions recognized by vaccine-associated CD4 TCRs spanned the protein, led by 160-218 and 743-854.

The rearrangement uses TRBV4-1 and TRBJ2-7; possible D gene TRBD1, 5 bases. Sequencing used peripheral blood, obtained on day 0 of MenACWY control vaccination. The clonotype was recovered from an adult in good health. The CDR3 region is CASSQALGQSYEQYF. DNA of the CDR3: TGCGCCAGCAGCCAAGCACTGGGGCAGTCCTACGAGCAGTACTTC.